This T cell receptor (beta chain) was observed in a study of cytomegalovirus exposure and HLA in healthy donors. About the research overall: The roughly 130 validation repertoires used the same platform as the 650 to 850 first-cohort repertoires (as reported by a later analysis).

This CDR3 region has 17 residues. Germline V gives CDR1 SGHRS, CDR2 YFSETQ. The J segment lost 7 bases and the V segment lost 1 base, leaving 10 bases of the junction unmatched. A word on this clone: No antigen is known for it.

TCRdb's copy holds only in-frame clones and misses some; the assay was immunoSEQ multiplex PCR. Of about 84,000 clones in the sample, more than 75% are singletons; the top ten hold about 2.2%. General study findings and limits: Subsequent analysis showed first-cohort TCR clusters tending to co-occur in 120 or so validation repertoires. In vitro experiments confirmed that a few CMV-associated chains were specific for CMV antigens. Cytomegalovirus-associated TCR beta chains were listed, numbering approximately 150.

The rearrangement links TRBV5-1 to TRBJ2-1, with 11 bases aligning to TRBD1. The source material was PBMCs. The TCR was taken from a man aged 25 to 40 in good health and CMV-seronegative. The CDR3 spells CASSLSYVRDRGNEQFF. CDR3 bases: TGCGCCAGCAGCTTGTCTTACGTCCGGGACAGGGGGAATGAGCAGTTCTTC.